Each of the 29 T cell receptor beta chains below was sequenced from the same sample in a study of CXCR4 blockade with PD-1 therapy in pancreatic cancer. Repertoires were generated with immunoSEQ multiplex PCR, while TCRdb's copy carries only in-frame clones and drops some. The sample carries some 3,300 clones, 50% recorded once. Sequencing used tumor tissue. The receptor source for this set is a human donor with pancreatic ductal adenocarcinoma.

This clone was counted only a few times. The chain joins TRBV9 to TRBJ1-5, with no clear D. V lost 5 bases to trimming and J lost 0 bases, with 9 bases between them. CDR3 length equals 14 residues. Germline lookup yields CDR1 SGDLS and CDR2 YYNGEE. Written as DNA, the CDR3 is TGTGCCAGCAGTGATCAAGATAGCAATCAGCCCCAGCATTTT. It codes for CASSDQDSNQPQHF.

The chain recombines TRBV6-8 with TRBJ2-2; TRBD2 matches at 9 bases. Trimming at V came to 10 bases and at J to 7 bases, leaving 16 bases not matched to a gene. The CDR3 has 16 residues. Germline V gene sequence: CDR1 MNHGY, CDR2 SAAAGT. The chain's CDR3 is CAIPGGAGGFGGELFF. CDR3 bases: TGTGCCATCCCCGGGGGAGCGGGAGGATTCGGCGGGGAGCTGTTTTTT.

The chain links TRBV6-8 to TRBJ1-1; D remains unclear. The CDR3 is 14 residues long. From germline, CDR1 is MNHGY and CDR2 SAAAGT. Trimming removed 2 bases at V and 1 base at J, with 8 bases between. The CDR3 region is CASSYNRQNTEAFF. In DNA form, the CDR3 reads TGTGCCAGCAGTTACAACAGACAGAACACTGAAGCTTTCTTT.

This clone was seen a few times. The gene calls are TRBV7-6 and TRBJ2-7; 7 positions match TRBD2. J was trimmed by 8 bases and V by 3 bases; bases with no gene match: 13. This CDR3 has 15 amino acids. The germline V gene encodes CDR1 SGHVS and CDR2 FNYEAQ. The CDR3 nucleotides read TGTGCCAGCAGCTTGGGGGGGGGATTCCGGCTTCAGCAGTACTTC. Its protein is CASSLGGGFRLQQYF.

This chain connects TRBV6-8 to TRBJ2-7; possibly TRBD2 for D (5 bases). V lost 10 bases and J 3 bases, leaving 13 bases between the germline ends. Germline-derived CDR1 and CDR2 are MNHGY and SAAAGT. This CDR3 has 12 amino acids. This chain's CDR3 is CAISDGDYEQYF. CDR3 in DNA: TGTGCCATCAGCGACGGGGACTACGAGCAGTACTTC.

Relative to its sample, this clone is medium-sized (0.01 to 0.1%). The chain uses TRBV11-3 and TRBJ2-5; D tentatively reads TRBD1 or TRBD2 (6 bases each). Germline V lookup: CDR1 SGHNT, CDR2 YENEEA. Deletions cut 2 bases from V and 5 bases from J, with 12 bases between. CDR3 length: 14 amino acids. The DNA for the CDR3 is TGTGCCAGCAGCTTAATCGGAGGGGGGGAGACCCAGTACTTC. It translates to CASSLIGGGETQYF.

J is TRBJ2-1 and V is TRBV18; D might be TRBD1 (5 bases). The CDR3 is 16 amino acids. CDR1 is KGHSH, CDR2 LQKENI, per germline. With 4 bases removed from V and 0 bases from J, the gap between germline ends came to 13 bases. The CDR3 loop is CASSQPQGRSYNEQFF. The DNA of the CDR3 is TGTGCCAGCTCACAACCCCAGGGCCGCTCCTACAATGAGCAGTTCTTC.

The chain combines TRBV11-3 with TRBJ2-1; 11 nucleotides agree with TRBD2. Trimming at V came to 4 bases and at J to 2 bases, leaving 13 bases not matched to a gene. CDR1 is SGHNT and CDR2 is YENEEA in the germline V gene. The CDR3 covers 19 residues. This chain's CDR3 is CASSYPGLAVLGPYNEQFF. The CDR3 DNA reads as TGTGCCAGCAGCTACCCGGGACTAGCGGTTCTCGGGCCCTACAATGAGCAGTTCTTC.

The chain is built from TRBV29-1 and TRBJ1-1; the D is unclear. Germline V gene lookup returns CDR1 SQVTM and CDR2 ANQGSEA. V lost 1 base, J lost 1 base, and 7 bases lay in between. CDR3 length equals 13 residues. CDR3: CSVEGAGNTEAFF. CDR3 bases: TGCAGCGTTGAAGGGGCCGGGAACACTGAAGCTTTCTTT.

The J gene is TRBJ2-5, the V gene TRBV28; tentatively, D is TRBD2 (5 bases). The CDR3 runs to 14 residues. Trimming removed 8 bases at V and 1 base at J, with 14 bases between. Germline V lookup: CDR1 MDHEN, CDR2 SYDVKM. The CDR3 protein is CASAAPGIQETQYF. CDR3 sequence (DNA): TGTGCCAGCGCAGCCCCCGGGATCCAAGAGACCCAGTACTTC.

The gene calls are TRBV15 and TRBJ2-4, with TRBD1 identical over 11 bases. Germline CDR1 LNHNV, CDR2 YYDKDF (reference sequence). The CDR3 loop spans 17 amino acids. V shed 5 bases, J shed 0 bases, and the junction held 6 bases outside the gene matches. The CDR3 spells CATSGGQGAGAKNIQYF. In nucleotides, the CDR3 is TGTGCCACCAGCGGTGGACAGGGGGCTGGAGCCAAAAACATTCAGTACTTC. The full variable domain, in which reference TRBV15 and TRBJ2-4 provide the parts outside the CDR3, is DAMVIQNPRYQVTQFGKPVTLSCSQTLNHNVMYWYQQKSSQAPKLLFHYYDKDFNNEADTPDNFQSRRPNTSFCFLDIRSPGLGDTAMYLCATSGGQGAGAKNIQYFGAGTRLSVL.

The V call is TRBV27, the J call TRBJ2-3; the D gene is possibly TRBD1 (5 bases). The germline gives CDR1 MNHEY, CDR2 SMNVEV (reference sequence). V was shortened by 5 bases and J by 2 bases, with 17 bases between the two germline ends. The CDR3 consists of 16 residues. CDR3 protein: CASSPRVRVSTDTQYF. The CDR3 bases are TGTGCCAGCAGTCCCCGGGTCAGGGTCTCCACAGATACGCAGTATTTT.

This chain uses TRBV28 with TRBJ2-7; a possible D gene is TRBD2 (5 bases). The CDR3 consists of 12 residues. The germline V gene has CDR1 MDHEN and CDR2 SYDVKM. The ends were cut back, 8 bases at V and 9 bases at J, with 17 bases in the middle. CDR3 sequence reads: CASFGEPSGQYF. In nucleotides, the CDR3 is TGTGCCAGCTTTGGGGAGCCGAGCGGGCAGTACTTC.

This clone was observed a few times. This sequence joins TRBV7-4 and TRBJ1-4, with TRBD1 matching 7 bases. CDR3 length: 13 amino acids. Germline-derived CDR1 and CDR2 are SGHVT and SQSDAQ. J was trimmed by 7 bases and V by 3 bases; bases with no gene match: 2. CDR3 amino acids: CASSFRDSEKLFF. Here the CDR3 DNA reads TGTGCCAGCAGCTTCCGGGACAGTGAAAAACTGTTTTTT.

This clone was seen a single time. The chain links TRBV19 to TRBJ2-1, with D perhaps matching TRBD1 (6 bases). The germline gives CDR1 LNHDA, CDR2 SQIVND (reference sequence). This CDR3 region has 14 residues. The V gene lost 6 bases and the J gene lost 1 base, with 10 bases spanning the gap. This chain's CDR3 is CASSRGESYNEQFF. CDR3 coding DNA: TGTGCCAGTAGCAGGGGCGAGTCCTACAATGAGCAGTTCTTC.

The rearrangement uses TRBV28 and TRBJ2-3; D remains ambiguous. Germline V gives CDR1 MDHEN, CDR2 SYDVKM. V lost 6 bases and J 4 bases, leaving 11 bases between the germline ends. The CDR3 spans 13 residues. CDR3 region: CASSLGNADTQYF. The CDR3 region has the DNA TGTGCCAGCAGCCTGGGGAACGCAGATACGCAGTATTTT.

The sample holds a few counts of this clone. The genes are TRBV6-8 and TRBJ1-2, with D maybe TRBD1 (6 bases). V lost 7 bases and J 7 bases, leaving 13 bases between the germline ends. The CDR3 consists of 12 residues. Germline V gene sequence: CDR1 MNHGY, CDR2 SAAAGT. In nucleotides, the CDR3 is TGTGCCAGCACTCCGGGGGCAGGTGGCTACACCTTC. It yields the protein CASTPGAGGYTF.

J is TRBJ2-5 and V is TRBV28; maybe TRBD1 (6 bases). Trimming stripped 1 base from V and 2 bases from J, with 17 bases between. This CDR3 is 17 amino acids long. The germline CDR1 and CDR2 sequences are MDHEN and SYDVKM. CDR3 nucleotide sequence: TGTGCCAGCAGTTTATTAGGGACAAGGACCCTTCAAGAGACCCAGTACTTC. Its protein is CASSLLGTRTLQETQYF.

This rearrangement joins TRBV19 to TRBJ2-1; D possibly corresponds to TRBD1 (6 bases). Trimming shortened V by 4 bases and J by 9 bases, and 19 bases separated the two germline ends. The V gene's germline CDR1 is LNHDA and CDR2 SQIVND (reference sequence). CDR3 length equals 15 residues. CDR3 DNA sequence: TGTGCCAGTAGTAAAGGTTGGCAGGGGATAGGTGAGCAGTTCTTC. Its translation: CASSKGWQGIGEQFF.

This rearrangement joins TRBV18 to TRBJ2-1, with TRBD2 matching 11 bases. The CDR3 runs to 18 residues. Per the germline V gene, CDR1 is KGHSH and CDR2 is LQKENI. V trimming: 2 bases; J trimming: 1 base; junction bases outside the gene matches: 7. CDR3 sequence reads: CASSPTLRLAGSYNEQFF. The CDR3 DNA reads TGTGCCAGCTCACCAACCCTTCGACTAGCGGGATCCTACAATGAGCAGTTCTTC.

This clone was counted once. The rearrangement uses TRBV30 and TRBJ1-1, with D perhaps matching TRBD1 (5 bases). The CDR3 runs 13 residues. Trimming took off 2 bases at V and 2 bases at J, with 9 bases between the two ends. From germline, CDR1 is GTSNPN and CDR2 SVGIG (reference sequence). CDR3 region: CAWSRGGNTEAFF. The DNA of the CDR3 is TGTGCCTGGAGTCGGGGGGGAAACACTGAAGCTTTCTTT.

CDR3 amino acids: CASSYSGGSEAFF. The CDR3 DNA follows: TGTGCCAGCAGTTACTCAGGGGGCTCTGAAGCTTTCTTT. The J gene is TRBJ1-1, the V gene TRBV6-8; 7 bases are shared with TRBD1. V gave up 0 bases and J gave up 6 bases; unmatched junction bases: 1. This CDR3 has 13 amino acids. Germline values: CDR1 MNHGY, CDR2 SAAAGT.

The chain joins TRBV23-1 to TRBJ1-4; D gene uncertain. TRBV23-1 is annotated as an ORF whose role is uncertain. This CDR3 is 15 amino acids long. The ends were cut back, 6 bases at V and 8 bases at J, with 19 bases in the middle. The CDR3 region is CASSPDDWVGEKLFF. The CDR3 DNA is TGCGCCAGCAGCCCGGACGACTGGGTTGGAGAAAAACTGTTTTTT.

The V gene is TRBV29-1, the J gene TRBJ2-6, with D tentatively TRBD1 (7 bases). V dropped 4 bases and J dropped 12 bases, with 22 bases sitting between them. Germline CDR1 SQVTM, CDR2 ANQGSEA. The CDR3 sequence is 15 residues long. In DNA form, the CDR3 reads TGCAGCGTTGCCCCCTCGGCAGGGCAGGGGGGCGTCCTGACTTTC. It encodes CSVAPSAGQGGVLTF. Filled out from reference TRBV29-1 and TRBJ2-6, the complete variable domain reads SAVISQKPSRDICQRGTSLTIQCQVDSQVTMMFWYRQQPGQSLTLIATANQGSEATYESGFVIDKFPISRPNLTFSTLTVSNMSPEDSSIYLCSVAPSAGQGGVLTFGAGSRLTVL.

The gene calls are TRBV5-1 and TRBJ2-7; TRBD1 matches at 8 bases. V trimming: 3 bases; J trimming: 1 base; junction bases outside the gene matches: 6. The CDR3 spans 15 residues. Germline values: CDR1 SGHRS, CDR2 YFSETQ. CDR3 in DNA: TGCGCCAGCAGCTCGGGGACAGGACGATCCTACGAGCAGTACTTC. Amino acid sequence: CASSSGTGRSYEQYF.

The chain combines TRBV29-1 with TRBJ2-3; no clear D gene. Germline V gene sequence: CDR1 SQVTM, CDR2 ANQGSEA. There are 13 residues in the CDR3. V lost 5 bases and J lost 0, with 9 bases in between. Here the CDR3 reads CSVQPASTDTQYF. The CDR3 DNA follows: TGCAGCGTTCAGCCGGCTAGCACAGATACGCAGTATTTT.

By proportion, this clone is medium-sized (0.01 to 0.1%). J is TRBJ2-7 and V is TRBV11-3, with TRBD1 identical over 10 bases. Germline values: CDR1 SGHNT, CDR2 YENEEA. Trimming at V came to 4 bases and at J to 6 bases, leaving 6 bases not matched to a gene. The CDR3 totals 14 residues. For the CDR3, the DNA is TGTGCCAGCAGCTCTGGACAGGGGGATGGCGAGCAGTACTTC. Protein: CASSSGQGDGEQYF.

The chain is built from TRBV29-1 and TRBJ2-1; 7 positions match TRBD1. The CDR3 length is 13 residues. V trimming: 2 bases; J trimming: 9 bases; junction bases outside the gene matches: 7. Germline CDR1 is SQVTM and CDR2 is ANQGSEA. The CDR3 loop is CSVERGLEGEQFF. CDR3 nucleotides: TGCAGCGTTGAAAGGGGGCTTGAAGGTGAGCAGTTCTTC.

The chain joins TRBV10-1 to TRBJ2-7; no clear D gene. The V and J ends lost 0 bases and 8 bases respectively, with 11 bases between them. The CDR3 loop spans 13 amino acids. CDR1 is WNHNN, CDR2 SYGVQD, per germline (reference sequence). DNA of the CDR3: TGCGCCAGCAGTGAGTCGATGGTTAGTCAGCAGTACTTC. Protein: CASSESMVSQQYF.